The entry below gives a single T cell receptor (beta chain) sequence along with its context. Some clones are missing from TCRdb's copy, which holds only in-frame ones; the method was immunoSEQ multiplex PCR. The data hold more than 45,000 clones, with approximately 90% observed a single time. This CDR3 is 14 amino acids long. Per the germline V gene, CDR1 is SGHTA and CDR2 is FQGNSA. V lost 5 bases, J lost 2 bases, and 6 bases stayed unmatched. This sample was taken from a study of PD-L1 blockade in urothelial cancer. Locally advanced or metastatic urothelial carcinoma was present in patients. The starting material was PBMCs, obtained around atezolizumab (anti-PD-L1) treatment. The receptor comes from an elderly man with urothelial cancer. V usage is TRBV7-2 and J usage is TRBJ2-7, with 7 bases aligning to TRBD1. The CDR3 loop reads CASSDPGQTYEQYF. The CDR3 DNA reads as TGTGCCAGCAGCGACCCGGGACAGACCTACGAGCAGTACTTC. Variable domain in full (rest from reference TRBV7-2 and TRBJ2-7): GAGVSQSPSNKVTEKGKDVELRCDPISGHTALYWYRQSLGQGLEFLIYFQGNSAPDKSGLPSDRFSAERTGGSVSTLTIQRTQQEDSAVYLCASSDPGQTYEQYFGPGTRLTVT.